This T cell receptor beta chain derives from a study of regulatory T cells in long-lasting Graves disease. General study results and limits: There were preferences for TRBV28, TRBJ1-2 and TRBJ2-5 in persistent disease.

To make TCR beta libraries, researchers used iRepertoire HTBI primers and Arm-PCR of CDR3 regions. TCRdb independently ran MiXCR on the multiplex PCR reads; one entry per CDR3 protein. Among about 430,000 distinct CDR3 sequences listed, 15% were seen once. Regarding time point: newly diagnosed GD, antithyroid drugs for less than 3 months. The TCR library was prepared using RNA isolated from PBMCs. Germline V gives CDR1 SEHNR, CDR2 FQNEAQ (reference sequence). Trimming left V 4 bases short and J 0 bases short, with 12 bases between. CDR3 length equals 15 residues. This clonotype was detected ten times or more. What it binds is unknown. The same specimen was also included in a second study, on T cells in Graves' hyperthyroidism and ophthalmopathy.

The source is a woman aged 35 to 49 with Graves disease. The chain carries TRBV7-9 and TRBJ1-1; D is ambiguous. The sequenced sample was peripheral blood mononuclear cells (PBMCs), obtained at new diagnosis, from a patient treated with antithyroid drugs. CDR3 sequence reads: CASSSEQSMNTEAFF. As DNA, the CDR3 is TGTGCCAGCAGCTCAGAACAGAGCATGAACACTGAAGCTTTCTTT.